This passage covers 16 T cell receptor beta chains from one sample sequenced in a study of T-cell reconstitution after alpha-beta-depleted transplantation in children. Preparation of the TCRbeta library involved a method that used unique molecular identifiers. TCRdb analysed the PCR reads with MiXCR anew, one entry per CDR3 protein. The sample comprises around 700,000 distinct CDR3 sequences, around 14% of which are singletons, and 0.79% rests with the top ten. The input for sequencing was PBMCs, taken before TCRalphabeta/CD19-depleted stem cell transplant. The source of these receptors is a girl aged 2 to 10 with congenital amegakaryocytic thrombocytopenia, due to receive a stem cell transplant.

The chain uses TRBV7-2 and TRBJ1-2; 9 positions match TRBD1. In germline, CDR1 is SGHTA, CDR2 FQGNSA. With V trimmed by 6 bases and J by 4 bases, 6 bases remained unmatched. The CDR3 sequence is 14 residues long. The CDR3 nucleotides are TGTGCCAGCAGGACAACAGGGGGCCGCTATGGCTACACCTTC. It translates to CASRTTGGRYGYTF.

The chain links TRBV6-5 to TRBJ2-1, with D possibly matching TRBD2 (5 bases). The length of the CDR3 is 14 residues. The V end lost 2 bases, the J end lost 2 bases, and 7 bases lay between the germline ends. In germline, CDR1 is MNHEY, CDR2 SVGAGI. In nucleotides, the CDR3 is TGTGCCAGCAGTTACGCGGAGGCCTACAATGAGCAGTTCTTC. This gives the protein CASSYAEAYNEQFF.

V gene TRBV6-2 or TRBV6-3 combines with J gene TRBJ2-3; maybe TRBD2 (6 bases). The CDR3 is 13 residues long. Germline values: CDR1 MNHEY, CDR2 SVGEGT. The V end was cut by 5 bases, the J end by 5 bases, with 11 bases between. CDR3 bases: TGTGCCAGCAGTGCGGGATCTGGAGATACGCAGTATTTT. It translates to CASSAGSGDTQYF.

This clonotype was picked up a small number of times. The V call is TRBV5-6, the J call TRBJ1-1, with TRBD1 matching 9 bases. The CDR3 runs 17 residues. Germline V gene lookup returns CDR1 SGHDT and CDR2 YYEEEE. V shed 2 bases, J shed 4 bases, and the junction held 12 bases outside the gene matches. This chain's CDR3 is CASSFFRDRVRGTEAFF. The CDR3, as DNA: TGTGCCAGCAGCTTTTTCCGGGACAGGGTGAGGGGCACTGAAGCTTTCTTT.

Many counts were recorded for this clonotype. This chain joins TRBV5-1 and TRBJ2-1, with 9 bases that match TRBD2. V shed 4 bases and J 7 bases; nucleotides not matched to a gene: 12. Germline CDR1 reads SGHRS; CDR2 reads YFSETQ. There are 16 residues in the CDR3. The CDR3 reads CASSLTTLAGVNEQFF. DNA of the CDR3: TGCGCCAGCAGCCTGACGACCTTAGCGGGAGTAAATGAGCAGTTCTTC.

There are a few counts of this clonotype. The chain uses TRBV11-2 and TRBJ2-7; D might be TRBD1 (6 bases). CDR1 is SGHAT and CDR2 is FQNNGV in the germline V gene. V lost 6 bases and J 6 bases, leaving 21 bases between the germline ends. The CDR3 totals 15 residues. This chain's CDR3 is CASSRLQTGGGEQYF. The CDR3, as DNA: TGTGCCAGCAGTCGCCTCCAGACAGGAGGCGGCGAGCAGTACTTC.

This clonotype was seen at least ten times. In DNA, the CDR3 is TGCAGTGCTAGAGTTACGAGCAATCAGCCCCAGCATTTT. Its protein product is CSARVTSNQPQHF. V and J are TRBV20-1 and TRBJ1-5; the D is unclear. The CDR3 has 13 amino acids. Germline-derived CDR1 and CDR2 are DFQATT and SNEGSKA (reference sequence). With 1 base removed from V and 1 base from J, the gap between germline ends came to 5 bases.

This clonotype was seen repeatedly, ten times or more. This chain connects TRBV11-2 to TRBJ2-2, with D possibly TRBD1 on 6 matching bases. The CDR3 runs 15 residues. CDR1 and CDR2 (germline): SGHAT, FQNNGV. The V end was cut by 3 bases, the J end by 1 base, with 9 bases between. In DNA form, the CDR3 reads TGTGCCAGCAGCTTGGGACATCGGAACACCGGGGAGCTGTTTTTT. It specifies CASSLGHRNTGELFF. Supplemented by reference TRBV11-2 and TRBJ2-2, the full variable domain reads EAGVAQSPRYKIIEKRQSVAFWCNPISGHATLYWYQQILGQGPKLLIQFQNNGVVDDSQLPKDRFSAERLKGVDSTLKIQPAKLEDSAVYLCASSLGHRNTGELFFGEGSRLTVL.

The sample holds many counts of this clonotype. V and J are TRBV10-3 and TRBJ2-1, with TRBD1 matching over 9 bases. The CDR3 has 13 amino acids. V was pared by 11 bases and J by 6 bases, with 8 bases of the junction left unmatched. Germline V gene data show CDR1 as ENHRY and CDR2 as SYGVKD. The CDR3 sequence is CAAKTGGTNEQFF. The CDR3, as DNA: TGTGCCGCAAAGACAGGGGGGACCAATGAGCAGTTCTTC.

This clonotype was seen only a few times. The CDR3 DNA reads TGTGCCAGCAGAGCCGTCGAGGACAGGGGCTACGAGCAGTACTTC. Translated: CASRAVEDRGYEQYF. The J gene is TRBJ2-7, the V gene TRBV2; 9 nucleotides agree with TRBD1. With 6 bases clipped from V and 3 bases from J, the junction kept 9 bases outside the gene matches. CDR3 size: 15 residues. Germline values: CDR1 SNHLY, CDR2 FYNNEI.

The chain joins TRBV20-1 to TRBJ2-7, with a tentative D call TRBD1 (5 bases). Germline lookup yields CDR1 DFQATT and CDR2 SNEGSKA (reference sequence). The CDR3 is 14 residues long. Trimming removed 2 bases at V and 6 bases at J, with 17 bases between. The CDR3 loop is CSARSDTLLGEQYF. CDR3 nucleotide sequence: TGCAGTGCTAGATCGGACACACTACTTGGCGAGCAGTACTTC.

The chain is built from TRBV6-5 and TRBJ2-1; 8 positions match TRBD1. Trimming took 6 bases from V and 9 from J; bases not matched to a gene: 4. The germline V gene has CDR1 MNHEY and CDR2 SVGAGI. CDR3 length equals 12 residues. Written as DNA, the CDR3 is TGTGCCAGCAGACAGGGGGTTCGTGAGCAGTTCTTC. Translation: CASRQGVREQFF.

This clonotype was counted a few times. V and J are TRBV20-1 and TRBJ2-5; D might be TRBD2 (6 bases). V was pared by 4 bases and J by 2 bases, with 8 bases between. This CDR3 spans 12 amino acids. Looked up from germline, CDR1 is DFQATT and CDR2 is SNEGSKA (reference sequence). The CDR3 reads CSAIREQETQYF. The CDR3 DNA follows: TGCAGTGCTATACGGGAGCAAGAGACCCAGTACTTC.

This clonotype was picked up a small number of times. The gene calls are TRBV5-1 and TRBJ2-1; 12 nucleotides agree with TRBD1. V dropped 4 bases and J dropped 7; count of bases not matched to a gene: 9. The CDR3 sequence is 16 residues long. Germline values: CDR1 SGHRS, CDR2 YFSETQ. CDR3 protein: CASSPGQGAGKNEQFF. In DNA, the CDR3 is TGCGCCAGCAGCCCGGGACAGGGGGCTGGGAAAAATGAGCAGTTCTTC. Full variable domain (outside the CDR3, taken from reference TRBV5-1 and TRBJ2-1): KAGVTQTPRYLIKTRGQQVTLSCSPISGHRSVSWYQQTPGQGLQFLFEYFSETQRNKGNFPGRFSGRQFSNSRSEMNVSTLELGDSALYLCASSPGQGAGKNEQFFGPGTRLTVL.

The sample holds many counts of this clonotype. The J gene is TRBJ1-1, the V gene TRBV12-3 or TRBV12-4, with 10 positions matching TRBD1. After removal of 6 bases from V and 6 bases from J, the junction contained 4 bases not matched to a gene. CDR3 length: 13 residues. The CDR3 reads CASSHDRGPEAFF. The DNA of the CDR3 is TGTGCCAGCAGCCACGACAGGGGGCCTGAAGCTTTCTTT.

The CDR3 DNA sequence: TGCAGTGCTAGCGCCACCGAGAATCAGCCCCAGCATTTT. Translating it yields CSASATENQPQHF. The chain recombines TRBV20-1 with TRBJ1-5; unclear D gene. In germline, CDR1 is DFQATT, CDR2 SNEGSKA (reference sequence). This CDR3 is built from 13 residues. Trimming took off 3 bases at V and 4 bases at J, with 10 bases between the two ends.